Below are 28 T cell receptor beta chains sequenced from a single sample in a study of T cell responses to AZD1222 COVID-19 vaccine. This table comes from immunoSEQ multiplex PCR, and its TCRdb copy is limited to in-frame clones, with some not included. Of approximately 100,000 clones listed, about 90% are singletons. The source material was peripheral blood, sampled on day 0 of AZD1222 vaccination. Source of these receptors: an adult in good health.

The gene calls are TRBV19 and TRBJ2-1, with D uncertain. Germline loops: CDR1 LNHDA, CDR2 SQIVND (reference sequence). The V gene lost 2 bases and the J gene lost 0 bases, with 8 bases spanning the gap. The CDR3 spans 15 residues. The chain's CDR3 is CASSILGVSYNEQFF. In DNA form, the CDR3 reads TGTGCCAGTAGTATACTGGGCGTCTCCTACAATGAGCAGTTCTTC.

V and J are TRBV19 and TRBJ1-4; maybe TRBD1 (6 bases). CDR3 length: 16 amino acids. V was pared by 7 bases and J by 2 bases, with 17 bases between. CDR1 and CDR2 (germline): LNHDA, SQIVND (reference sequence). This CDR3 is CASTGGGATTNEKLFF. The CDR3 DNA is TGTGCCAGTACCGGCGGGGGGGCCACGACTAATGAAAAACTGTTTTTT.

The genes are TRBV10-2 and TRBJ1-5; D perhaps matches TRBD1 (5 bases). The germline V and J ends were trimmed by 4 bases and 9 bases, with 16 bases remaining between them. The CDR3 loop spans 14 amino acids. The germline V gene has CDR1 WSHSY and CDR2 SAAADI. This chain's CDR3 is CASSATSQGLPQHF. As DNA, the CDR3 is TGCGCCAGCAGTGCGACGTCCCAGGGTTTGCCCCAGCATTTT.

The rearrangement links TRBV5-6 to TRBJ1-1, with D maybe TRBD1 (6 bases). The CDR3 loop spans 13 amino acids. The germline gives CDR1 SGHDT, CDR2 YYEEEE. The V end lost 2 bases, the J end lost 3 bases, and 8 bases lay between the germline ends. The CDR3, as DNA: TGTGCCAGCAGCTTTCCAGGGGACACTGAAGCTTTCTTT. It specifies CASSFPGDTEAFF.

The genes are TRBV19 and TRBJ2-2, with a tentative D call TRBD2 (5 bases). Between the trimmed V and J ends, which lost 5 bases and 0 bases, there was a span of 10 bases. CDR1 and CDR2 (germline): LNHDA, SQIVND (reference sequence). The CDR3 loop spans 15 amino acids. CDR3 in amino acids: CASSATIANTGELFF. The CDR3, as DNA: TGTGCCAGTAGTGCGACTATCGCGAACACCGGGGAGCTGTTTTTT.

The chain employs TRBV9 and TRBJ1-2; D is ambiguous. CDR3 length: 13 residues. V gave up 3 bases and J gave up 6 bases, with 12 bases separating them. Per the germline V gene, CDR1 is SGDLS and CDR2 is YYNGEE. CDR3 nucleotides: TGTGCCAGCAGCGCCTCCGGAAGAAATGGCTACACCTTC. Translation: CASSASGRNGYTF.

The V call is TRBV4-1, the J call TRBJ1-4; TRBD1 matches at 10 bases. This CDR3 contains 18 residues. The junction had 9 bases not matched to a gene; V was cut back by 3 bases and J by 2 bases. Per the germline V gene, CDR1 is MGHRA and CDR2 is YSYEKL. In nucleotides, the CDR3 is TGCGCCAGCAGCCAGACCCCGGGACAGGGGACTACTAATGAAAAACTGTTTTTT. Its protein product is CASSQTPGQGTTNEKLFF.

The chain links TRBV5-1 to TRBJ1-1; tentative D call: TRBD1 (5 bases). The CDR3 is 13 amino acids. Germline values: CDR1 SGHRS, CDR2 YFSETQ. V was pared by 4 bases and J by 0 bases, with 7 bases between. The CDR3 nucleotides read TGCGCCAGCAGCGTGACAGTGAACACTGAAGCTTTCTTT. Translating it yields CASSVTVNTEAFF.

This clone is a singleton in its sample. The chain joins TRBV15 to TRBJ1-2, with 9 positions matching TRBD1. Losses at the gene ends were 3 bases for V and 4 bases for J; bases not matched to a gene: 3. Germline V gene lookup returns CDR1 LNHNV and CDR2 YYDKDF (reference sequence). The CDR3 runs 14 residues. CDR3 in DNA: TGTGCCACCAGCAGGGACAGGGGCATCTATGGCTACACCTTC. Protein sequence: CATSRDRGIYGYTF.

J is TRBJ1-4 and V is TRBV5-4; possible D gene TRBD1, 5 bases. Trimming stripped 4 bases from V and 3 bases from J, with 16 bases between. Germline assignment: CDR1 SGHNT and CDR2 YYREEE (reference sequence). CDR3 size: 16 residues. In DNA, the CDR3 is TGTGCCAGCAGCGTGGGGGTTTTCAGAGCTAATGAAAAACTGTTTTTT. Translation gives CASSVGVFRANEKLFF.

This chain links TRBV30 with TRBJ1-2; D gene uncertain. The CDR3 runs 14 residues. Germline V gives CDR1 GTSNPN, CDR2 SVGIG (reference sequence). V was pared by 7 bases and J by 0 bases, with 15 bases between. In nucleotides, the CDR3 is TGTGCCTCGGAGCTGGACCGCACTAACTATGGCTACACCTTC. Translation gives CASELDRTNYGYTF.

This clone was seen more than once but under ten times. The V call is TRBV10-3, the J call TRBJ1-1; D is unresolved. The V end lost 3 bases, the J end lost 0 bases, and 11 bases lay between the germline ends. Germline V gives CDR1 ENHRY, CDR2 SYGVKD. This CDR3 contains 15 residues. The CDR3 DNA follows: TGTGCCATCAGTGAAGTTGGACCGTTGAACACTGAAGCTTTCTTT. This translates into CAISEVGPLNTEAFF.

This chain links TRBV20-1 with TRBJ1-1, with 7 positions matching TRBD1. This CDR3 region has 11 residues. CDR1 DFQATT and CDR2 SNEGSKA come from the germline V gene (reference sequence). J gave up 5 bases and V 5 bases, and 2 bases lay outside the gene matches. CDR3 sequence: CSAADRTEAFF. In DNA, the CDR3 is TGCAGTGCTGCGGACAGGACTGAAGCTTTCTTT.

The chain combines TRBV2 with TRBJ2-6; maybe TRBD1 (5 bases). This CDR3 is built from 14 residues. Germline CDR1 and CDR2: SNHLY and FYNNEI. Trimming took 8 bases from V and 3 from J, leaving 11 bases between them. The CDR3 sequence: CASGAGFGANVLTF. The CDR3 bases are TGTGCCAGCGGGGCAGGGTTTGGGGCCAACGTCCTGACTTTC.

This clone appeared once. CDR3 DNA sequence: TGTGCCAGCAGCCAGGCCTCCGGGACAGGGCTTTCACCCCTCCACTTT. Translation gives CASSQASGTGLSPLHF. The chain recombines TRBV4-2 with TRBJ1-6; TRBD1 matches at 9 bases. The CDR3 has 16 amino acids. V trimming: 3 bases; J trimming: 9 bases; junction bases outside the gene matches: 9. Per germline, CDR1 LGHNA and CDR2 YNFKEQ.

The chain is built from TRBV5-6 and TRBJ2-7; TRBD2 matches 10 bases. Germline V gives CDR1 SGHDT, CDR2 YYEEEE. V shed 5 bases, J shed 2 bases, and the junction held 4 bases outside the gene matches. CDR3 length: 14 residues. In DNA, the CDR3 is TGTGCCAGCAGATTACTAGCGGGAACCTACGAGCAGTACTTC. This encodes CASRLLAGTYEQYF.

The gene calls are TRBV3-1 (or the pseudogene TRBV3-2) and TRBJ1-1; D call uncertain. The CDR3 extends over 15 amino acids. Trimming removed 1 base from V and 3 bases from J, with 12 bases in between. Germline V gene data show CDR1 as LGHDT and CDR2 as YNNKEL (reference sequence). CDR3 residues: CASSQAAAGDTEAFF. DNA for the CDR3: TGTGCCAGCAGCCAAGCGGCAGCTGGGGACACTGAAGCTTTCTTT.

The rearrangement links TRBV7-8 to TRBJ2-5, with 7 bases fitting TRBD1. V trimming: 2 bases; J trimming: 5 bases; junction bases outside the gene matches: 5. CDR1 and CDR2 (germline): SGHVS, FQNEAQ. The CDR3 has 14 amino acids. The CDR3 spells CASSLTDRVETQYF. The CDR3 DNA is TGTGCCAGCAGCTTAACCGACAGGGTCGAGACCCAGTACTTC.

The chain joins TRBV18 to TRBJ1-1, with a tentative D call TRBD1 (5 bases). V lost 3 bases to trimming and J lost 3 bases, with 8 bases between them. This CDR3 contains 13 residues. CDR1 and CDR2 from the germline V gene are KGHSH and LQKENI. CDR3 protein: CASSPREYTEAFF. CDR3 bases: TGTGCCAGCTCACCCAGGGAATACACTGAAGCTTTCTTT.

The CDR3 spells CASSDRVVDTQYF. CDR3 coding DNA: TGTGCCAGCTCCGACAGGGTAGTCGATACGCAGTATTTT. The rearrangement uses TRBV7-9 and TRBJ2-3, with 7 bases matching TRBD1. V shed 8 bases, J shed 6 bases, and the junction held 8 bases outside the gene matches. Germline-derived CDR1 and CDR2 are SEHNR and FQNEAQ (reference sequence). This CDR3 has 13 amino acids.

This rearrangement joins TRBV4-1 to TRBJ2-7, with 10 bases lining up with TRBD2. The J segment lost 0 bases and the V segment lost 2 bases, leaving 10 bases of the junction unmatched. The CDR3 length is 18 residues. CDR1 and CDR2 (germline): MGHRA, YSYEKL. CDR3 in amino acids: CASSQYGTSVMSSYEQYF. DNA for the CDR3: TGCGCCAGCAGCCAATACGGGACTAGCGTCATGAGCTCCTACGAGCAGTACTTC.

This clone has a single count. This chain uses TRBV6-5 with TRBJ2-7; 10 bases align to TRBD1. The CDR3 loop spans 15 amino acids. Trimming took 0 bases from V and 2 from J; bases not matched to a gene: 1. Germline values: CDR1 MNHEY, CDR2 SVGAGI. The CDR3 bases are TGTGCCAGCAGTTACTCGACAGGGGGCGCCTACGAGCAGTACTTC. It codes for CASSYSTGGAYEQYF.

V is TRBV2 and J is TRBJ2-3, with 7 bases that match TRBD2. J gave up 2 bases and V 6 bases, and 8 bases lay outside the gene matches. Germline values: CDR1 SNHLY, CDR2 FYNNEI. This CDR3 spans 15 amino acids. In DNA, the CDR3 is TGTGCCAGCAGCGGGGGGAGGGACCTCACAGATACGCAGTATTTT. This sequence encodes CASSGGRDLTDTQYF.

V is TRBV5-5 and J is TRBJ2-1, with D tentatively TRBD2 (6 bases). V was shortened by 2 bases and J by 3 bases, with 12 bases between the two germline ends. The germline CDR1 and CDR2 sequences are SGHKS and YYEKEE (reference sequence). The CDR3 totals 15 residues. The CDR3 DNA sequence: TGTGCCAGCAGCTTACCTCCGGGGGACTACAATGAGCAGTTCTTC. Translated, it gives CASSLPPGDYNEQFF. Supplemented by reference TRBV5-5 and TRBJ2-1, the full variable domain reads DAGVTQSPTHLIKTRGQQVTLRCSPISGHKSVSWYQQVLGQGPQFIFQYYEKEERGRGNFPDRFSARQFPNYSSELNVNALLLGDSALYLCASSLPPGDYNEQFFGPGTRLTVL.

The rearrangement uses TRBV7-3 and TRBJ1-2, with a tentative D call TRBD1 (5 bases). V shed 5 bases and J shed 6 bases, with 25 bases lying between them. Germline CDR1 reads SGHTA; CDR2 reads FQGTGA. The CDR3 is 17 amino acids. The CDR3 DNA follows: TGTGCCAGCAGCCTAAATCCAGATCCGGGACTAGGGGATGGCTACACCTTC. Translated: CASSLNPDPGLGDGYTF.

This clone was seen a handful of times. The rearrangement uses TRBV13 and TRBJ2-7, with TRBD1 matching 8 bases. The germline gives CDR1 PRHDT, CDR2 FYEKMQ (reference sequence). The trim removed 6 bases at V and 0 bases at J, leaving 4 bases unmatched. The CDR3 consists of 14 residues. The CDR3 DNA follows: TGTGCCAGCAGGGCGACAGGGGCCTCCTACGAGCAGTACTTC. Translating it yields CASRATGASYEQYF. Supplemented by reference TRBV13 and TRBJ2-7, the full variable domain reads AAGVIQSPRHLIKEKRETATLKCYPIPRHDTVYWYQQGPGQDPQFLISFYEKMQSDKGSIPDRFSAQQFSDYHSELNMSSLELGDSALYFCASRATGASYEQYFGPGTRLTVT.

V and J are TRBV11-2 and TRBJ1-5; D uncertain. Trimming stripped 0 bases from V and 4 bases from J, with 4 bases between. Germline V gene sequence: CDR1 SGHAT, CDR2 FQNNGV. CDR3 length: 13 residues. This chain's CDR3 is CASSLELNQPQHF. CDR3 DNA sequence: TGTGCCAGCAGCTTAGAGCTAAATCAGCCCCAGCATTTT.

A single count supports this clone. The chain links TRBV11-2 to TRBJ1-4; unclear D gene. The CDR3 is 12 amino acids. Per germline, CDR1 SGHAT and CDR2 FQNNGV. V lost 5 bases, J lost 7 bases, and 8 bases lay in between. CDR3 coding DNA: TGTGCCAGCAGCCTCGCTGGTGAAAAACTGTTTTTT. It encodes CASSLAGEKLFF.